Below, 9 T cell receptor beta chains from the same sample are listed, as sequenced in a study of spatial heterogeneity in lung cancer. MiXCR, applied by TCRdb to the 5' RACE reads, yields one record per CDR3 protein. The sample yields about 110,000 distinct CDR3 sequences, about 10% seen once. Time point of the sample: blood at routine non-recurrence follow-up after resection. Sequences were derived from PBMCs, sampled at follow-up. These TCRs come from a female donor with early-stage non-small cell lung cancer.

This clonotype appeared many times. The chain joins TRBV1 to TRBJ2-5; the D call TRBD2 from the table was never checked on the DNA. TRBV1 is a listed pseudogene. This CDR3 is 14 amino acids long. CDR3 nucleotide sequence: TGCACCAGCACCGGCGGGGCCCCCCGAGAGACCCAGTACTTC. Translated: CTSTGGAPRETQYF.

The chain employs TRBV12-3 or TRBV12-4 and TRBJ2-2; D is possibly TRBD2 (5 bases). V was clipped by 7 bases and J by 1 base, with 16 bases between them. The CDR3 is made up of 16 amino acids. The CDR3 region has the DNA TGTGCCAGCATCGTTTCGGGAAAAAGGAACACCGGGGAGCTGTTTTTT. Amino acid sequence: CASIVSGKRNTGELFF.

The chain has TRBV6-5 and TRBJ1-5; 8 bases map to TRBD1. The CDR3 totals 14 residues. V was clipped by 6 bases and J by 3 bases; unmatched bases: 4. Germline CDR1 and CDR2: MNHEY and SVGAGI. CDR3 residues: CASSLDRANQPQHF. The DNA for the CDR3 is TGTGCCAGCAGCCTGGACAGGGCCAATCAGCCCCAGCATTTT.

This clonotype was counted ten times or more. The V gene is TRBV19, the J gene TRBJ1-2; no definite D call. The CDR3 is made up of 13 amino acids. The germline CDR1 and CDR2 sequences are LNHDA and SQIVND (reference sequence). V was cut by 7 bases and J by 4 bases, with 13 bases left in between. This CDR3 is CASNPGQRYGYTF. The DNA for the CDR3 is TGTGCCAGTAATCCTGGGCAGCGCTATGGCTACACCTTC.

The sample holds a few counts of this clonotype. The genes are TRBV6-2 or TRBV6-3 and TRBJ2-7, with TRBD2 identical over 13 bases. Germline V gene data show CDR1 as MNHEY and CDR2 as SVGEGT. This CDR3 is 15 amino acids long. V dropped 6 bases and J dropped 5; count of bases not matched to a gene: 7. In DNA, the CDR3 is TGTGCCAGCAGCCAAGGACTAGCGGGAGTTAACGAGCAGTACGTC. Its protein product is CASSQGLAGVNEQYV.

This clonotype was detected many times. The chain couples TRBV7-8 to TRBJ2-7; 7 positions agree with TRBD2. J was trimmed by 2 bases and V by 5 bases; bases with no gene match: 9. This CDR3 comprises 15 residues. CDR1 SGHVS and CDR2 FQNEAQ come from the germline V gene. In DNA, the CDR3 is TGTGCCAGCAGCGTCCGCGAGCGGGGACCCTACGAGCAGTACGTC. It translates to CASSVRERGPYEQYV.

The chain combines TRBV5-1 with TRBJ2-3, with D perhaps matching TRBD2 (5 bases). The length of the CDR3 is 14 residues. V gave up 0 bases and J gave up 6 bases, with 11 bases separating them. CDR1 and CDR2 (germline): SGHRS, YFSETQ. The CDR3 reads CASSLGGARDTQYF. CDR3 in DNA: TGCGCCAGCAGCTTGGGGGGAGCTCGGGATACGCAGTATTTT.

V usage is TRBV7-8 and J usage is TRBJ2-2; 7 positions match TRBD2. The ends lost 2 bases at V and 3 bases at J; junction bases unmatched: 0. The CDR3 loop spans 14 amino acids. Germline V gene lookup returns CDR1 SGHVS and CDR2 FQNEAQ. The CDR3: CASSLTSDTGELFF. The CDR3 nucleotides are TGTGCCAGCAGCTTAACTAGCGACACCGGGGAGCTGTTTTTT.

This clonotype was seen repeatedly, ten times or more. This chain uses TRBV12-3 or TRBV12-4 with TRBJ2-1; TRBD2 is a possible D gene (6 bases). The CDR3 spans 15 residues. Trimming pared 1 base from V and 4 bases from J, leaving 11 bases between. CDR3 loop: CASSLGGRPYNEQFF. The DNA for the CDR3 is TGTGCCAGCAGTTTAGGAGGGAGGCCGTACAATGAGCAGTTCTTC.